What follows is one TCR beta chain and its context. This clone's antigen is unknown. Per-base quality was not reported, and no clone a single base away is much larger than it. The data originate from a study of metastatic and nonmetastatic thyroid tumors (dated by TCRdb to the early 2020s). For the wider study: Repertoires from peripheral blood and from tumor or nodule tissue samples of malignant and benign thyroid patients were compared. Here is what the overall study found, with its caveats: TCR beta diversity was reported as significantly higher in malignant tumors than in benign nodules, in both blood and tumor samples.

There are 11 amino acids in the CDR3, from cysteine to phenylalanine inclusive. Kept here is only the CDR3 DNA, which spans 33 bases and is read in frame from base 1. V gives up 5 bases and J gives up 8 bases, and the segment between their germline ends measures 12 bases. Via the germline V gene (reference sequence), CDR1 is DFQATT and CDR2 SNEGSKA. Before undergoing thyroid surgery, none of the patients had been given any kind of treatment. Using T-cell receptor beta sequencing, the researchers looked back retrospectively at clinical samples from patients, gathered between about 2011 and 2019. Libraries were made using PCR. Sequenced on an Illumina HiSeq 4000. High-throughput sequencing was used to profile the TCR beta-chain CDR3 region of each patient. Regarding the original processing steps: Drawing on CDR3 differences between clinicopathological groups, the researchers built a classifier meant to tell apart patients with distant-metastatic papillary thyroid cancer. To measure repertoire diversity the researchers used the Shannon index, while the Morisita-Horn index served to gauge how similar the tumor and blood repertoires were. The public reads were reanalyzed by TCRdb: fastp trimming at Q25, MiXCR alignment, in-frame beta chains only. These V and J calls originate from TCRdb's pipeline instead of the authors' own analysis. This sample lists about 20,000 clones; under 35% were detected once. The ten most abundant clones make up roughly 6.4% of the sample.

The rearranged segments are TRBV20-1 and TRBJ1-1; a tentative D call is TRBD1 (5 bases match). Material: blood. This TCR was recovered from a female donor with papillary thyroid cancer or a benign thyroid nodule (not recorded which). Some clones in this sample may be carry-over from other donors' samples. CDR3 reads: CSARQLIEAFF. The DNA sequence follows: TGCAGTGCTCGACAGCTTATAGAAGCTTTCTTT.